This TCR beta chain was retrieved from a study of vaccination effects on CD4 cells after COVID-19. Libraries were prepared by immunoSEQ multiplex PCR; TCRdb keeps only in-frame clonotypes and omits some of them. The sample yields 40,000 to 45,000 clones, around three quarters seen once. Germline CDR1 MDHEN, CDR2 SYDVKM. V lost 5 bases and J lost 5; bases outside the gene matches: 7. CDR3 length: 15 amino acids. Antigen-specific CD4+ T cells were expanded (with viral peptide pools) by the ViraFEST assay ahead of sequencing. Upon completion of roughly ten days in culture, CD4+ T cells were isolated. Vaccine recipients, nucleocapsid antibody negative, had no prior SARS-CoV-2 infection. A word on this clone: Its antigen is unknown.

General study results and limits: Pronounced clonal contraction occurred in clones induced by infection and by vaccine late after vaccination.

This TCR derives from a human donor who received a COVID-19 vaccine. The sample was CD4+ T cells from PBMCs cultured with HCoV-NL63 spike peptides, taken before COVID-19 vaccination. The V call is TRBV28, the J call TRBJ2-7; 12 bases are a match to TRBD1. The CDR3 protein is CASSTGDRGHHEQYV. In DNA, the CDR3 is TGTGCCAGCAGTACAGGGGACAGGGGGCACCACGAGCAGTACGTC.